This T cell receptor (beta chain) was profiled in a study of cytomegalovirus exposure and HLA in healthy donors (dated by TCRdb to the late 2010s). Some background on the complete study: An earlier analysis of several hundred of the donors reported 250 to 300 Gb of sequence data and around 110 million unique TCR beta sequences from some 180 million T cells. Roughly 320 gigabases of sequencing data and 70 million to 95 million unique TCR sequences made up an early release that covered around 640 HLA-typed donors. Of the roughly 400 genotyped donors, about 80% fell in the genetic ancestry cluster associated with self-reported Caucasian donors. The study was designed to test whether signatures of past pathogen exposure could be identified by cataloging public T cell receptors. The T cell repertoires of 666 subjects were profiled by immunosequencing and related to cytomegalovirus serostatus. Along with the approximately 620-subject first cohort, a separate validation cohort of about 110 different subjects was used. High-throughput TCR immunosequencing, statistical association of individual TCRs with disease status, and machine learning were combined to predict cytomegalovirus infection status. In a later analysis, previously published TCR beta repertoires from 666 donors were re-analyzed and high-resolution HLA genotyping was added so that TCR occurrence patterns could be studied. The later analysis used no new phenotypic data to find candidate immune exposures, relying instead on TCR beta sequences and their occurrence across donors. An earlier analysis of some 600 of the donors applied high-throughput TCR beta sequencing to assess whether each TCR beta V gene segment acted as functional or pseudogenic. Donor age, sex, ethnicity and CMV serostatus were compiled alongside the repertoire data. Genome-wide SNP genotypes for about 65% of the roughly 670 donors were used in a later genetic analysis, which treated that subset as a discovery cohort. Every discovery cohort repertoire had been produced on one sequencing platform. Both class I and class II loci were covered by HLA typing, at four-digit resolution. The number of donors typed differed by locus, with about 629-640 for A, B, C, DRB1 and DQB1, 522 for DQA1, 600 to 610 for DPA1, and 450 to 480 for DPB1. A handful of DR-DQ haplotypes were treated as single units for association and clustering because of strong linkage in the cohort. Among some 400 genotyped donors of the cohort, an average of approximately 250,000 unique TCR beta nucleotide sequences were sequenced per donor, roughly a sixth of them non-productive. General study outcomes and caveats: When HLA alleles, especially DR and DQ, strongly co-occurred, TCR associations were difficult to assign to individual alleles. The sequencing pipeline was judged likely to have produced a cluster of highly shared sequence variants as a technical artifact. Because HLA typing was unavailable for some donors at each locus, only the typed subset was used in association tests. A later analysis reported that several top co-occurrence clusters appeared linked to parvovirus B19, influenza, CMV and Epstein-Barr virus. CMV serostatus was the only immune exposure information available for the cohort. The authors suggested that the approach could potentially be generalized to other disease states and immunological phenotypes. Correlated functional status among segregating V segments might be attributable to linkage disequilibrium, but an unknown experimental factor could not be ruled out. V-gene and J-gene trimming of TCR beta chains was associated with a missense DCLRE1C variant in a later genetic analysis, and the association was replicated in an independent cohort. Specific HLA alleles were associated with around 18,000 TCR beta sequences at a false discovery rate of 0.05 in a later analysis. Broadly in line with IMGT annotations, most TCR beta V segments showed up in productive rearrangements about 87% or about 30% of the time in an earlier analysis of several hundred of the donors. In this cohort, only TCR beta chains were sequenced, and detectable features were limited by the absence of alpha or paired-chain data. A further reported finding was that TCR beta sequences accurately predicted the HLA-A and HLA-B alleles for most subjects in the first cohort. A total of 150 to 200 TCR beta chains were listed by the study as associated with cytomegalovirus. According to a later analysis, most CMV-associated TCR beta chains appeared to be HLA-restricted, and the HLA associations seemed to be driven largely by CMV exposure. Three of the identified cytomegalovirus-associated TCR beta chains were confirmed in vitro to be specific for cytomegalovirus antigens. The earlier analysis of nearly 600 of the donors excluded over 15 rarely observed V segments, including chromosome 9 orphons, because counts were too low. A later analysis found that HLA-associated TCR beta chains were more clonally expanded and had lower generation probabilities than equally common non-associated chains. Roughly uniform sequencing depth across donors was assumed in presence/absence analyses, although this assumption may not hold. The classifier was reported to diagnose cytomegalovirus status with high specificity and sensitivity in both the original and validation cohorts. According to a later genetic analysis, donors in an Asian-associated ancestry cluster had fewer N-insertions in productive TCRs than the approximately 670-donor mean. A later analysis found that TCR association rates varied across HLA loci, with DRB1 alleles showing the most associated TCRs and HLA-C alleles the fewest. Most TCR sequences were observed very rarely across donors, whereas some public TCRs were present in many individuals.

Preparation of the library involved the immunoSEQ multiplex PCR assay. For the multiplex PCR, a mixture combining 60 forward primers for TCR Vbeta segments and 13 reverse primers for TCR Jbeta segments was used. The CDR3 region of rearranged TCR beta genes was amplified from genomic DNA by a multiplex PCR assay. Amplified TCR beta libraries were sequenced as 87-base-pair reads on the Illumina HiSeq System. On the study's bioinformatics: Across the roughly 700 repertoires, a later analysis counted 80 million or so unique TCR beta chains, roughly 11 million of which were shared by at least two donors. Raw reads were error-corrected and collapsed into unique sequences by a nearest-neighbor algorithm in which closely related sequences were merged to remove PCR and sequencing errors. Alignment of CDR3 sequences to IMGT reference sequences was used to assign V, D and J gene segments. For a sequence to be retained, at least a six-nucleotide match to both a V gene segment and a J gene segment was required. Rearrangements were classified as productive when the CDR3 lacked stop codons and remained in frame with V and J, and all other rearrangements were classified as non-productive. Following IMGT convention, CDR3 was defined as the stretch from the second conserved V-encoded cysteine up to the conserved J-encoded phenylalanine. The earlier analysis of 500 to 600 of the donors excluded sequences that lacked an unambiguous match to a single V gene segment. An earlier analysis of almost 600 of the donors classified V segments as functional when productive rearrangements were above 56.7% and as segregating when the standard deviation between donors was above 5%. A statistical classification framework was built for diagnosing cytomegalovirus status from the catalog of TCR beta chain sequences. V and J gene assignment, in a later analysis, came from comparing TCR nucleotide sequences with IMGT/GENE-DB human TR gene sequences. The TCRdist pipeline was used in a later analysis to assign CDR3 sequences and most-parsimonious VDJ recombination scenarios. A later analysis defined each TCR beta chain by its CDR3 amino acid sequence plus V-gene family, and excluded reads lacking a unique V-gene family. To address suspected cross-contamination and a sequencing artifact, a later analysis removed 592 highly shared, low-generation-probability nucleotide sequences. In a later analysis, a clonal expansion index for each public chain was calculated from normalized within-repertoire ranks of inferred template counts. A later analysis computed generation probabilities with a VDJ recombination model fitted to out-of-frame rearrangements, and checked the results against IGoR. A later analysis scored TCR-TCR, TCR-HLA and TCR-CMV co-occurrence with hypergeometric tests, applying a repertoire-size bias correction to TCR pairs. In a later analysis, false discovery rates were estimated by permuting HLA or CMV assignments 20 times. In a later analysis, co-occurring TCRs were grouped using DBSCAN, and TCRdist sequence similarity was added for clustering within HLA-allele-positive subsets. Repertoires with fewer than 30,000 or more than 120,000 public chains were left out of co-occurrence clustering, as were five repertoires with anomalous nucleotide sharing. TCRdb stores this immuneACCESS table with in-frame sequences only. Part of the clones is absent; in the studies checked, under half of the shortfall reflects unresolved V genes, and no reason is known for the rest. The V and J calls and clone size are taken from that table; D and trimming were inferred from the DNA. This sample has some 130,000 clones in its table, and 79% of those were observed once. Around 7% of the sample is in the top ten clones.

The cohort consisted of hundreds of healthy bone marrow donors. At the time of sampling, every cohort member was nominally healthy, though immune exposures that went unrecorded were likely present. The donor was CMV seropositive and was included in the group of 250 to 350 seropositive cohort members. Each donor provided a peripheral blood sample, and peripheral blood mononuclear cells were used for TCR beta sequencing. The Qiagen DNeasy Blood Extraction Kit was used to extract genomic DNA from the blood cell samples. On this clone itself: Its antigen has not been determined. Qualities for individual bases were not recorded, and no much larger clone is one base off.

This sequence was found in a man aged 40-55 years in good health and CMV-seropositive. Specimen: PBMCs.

The CDR3 reads CASSWTGLRSPLHF. In nucleotide form, the sequence is TGTGCCAGCAGTTGGACAGGGTTACGGTCACCCCTCCACTTT. The chain employs TRBV28 and TRBJ1-6; 8 central bases correspond to TRBD1. CDR1 and CDR2 (MDHEN, SYDVKM) derive from the germline V gene. V trim: 4 bases; J trim: 10 bases; unmatched bases: 6. The CDR3, from cysteine to phenylalanine, totals 14 residues. Only the CDR3 region is kept as DNA, spanning 42 bases read in frame from base 1.